This T cell receptor (beta chain) was retrieved from a study of T cells expressing NK-cell markers. Study-level background: Seven HCMV-seropositive donors and one seronegative donor made up the eight sequenced donors.

TCRdb reworked the 5' RACE reads into one entry per CDR3 protein, no DNA. In total, the table holds fewer than 550,000 distinct CDR3 sequences. CDR1 is LNHNV, CDR2 YYDKDF, per germline (reference sequence). This CDR3 has 16 amino acids. This chain joins TRBV15 and TRBJ1-4; TCRdb calls TRBD1, which cannot be checked without DNA. The sequenced sample was blood T cells: a sorted CD56 or NKG2C T cell subset, CD4+ or CD8+ T cells, or bulk PBMC T cells (not recorded which). The sequence came from a woman between 45 and 65 years old in good health. This CDR3 is CATSREQGATNEKLFF.